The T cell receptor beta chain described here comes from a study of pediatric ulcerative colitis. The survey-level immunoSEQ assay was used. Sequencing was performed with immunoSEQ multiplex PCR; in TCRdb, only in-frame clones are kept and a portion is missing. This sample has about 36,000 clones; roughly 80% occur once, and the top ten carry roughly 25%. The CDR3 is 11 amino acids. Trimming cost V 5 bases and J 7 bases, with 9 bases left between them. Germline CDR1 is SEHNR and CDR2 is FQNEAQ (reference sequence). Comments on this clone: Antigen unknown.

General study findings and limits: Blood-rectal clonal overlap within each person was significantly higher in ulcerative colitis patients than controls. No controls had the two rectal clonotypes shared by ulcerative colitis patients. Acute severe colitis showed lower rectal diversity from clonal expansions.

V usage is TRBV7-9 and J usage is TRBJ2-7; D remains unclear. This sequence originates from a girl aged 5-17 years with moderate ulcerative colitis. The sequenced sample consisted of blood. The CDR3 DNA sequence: TGTGCCAGCAGCGCATATGAGGAGCAGTACTTC. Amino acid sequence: CASSAYEEQYF. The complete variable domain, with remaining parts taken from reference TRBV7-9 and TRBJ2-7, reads DTGVSQNPRHKITKRGQNVTFRCDPISEHNRLYWYRQTLGQGPEFLTYFQNEAQLEKSRLLSDRFSAERPKGSFSTLEIQRTEQGDSAMYLCASSAYEEQYFGPGTRLTVT.